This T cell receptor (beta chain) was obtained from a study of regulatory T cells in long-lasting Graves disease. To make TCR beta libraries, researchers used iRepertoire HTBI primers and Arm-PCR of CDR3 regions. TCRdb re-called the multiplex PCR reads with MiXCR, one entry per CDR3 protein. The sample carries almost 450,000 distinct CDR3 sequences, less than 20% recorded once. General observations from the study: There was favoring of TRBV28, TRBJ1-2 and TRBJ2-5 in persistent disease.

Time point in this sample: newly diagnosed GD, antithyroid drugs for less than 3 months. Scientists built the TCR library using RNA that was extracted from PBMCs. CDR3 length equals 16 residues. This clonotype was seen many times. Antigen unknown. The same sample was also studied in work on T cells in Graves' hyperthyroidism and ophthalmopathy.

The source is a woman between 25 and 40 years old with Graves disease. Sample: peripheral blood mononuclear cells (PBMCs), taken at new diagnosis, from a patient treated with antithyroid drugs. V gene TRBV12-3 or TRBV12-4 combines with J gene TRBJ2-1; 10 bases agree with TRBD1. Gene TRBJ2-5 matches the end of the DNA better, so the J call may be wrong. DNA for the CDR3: TGTGCCAGCAGTTTTTCCGGACAGGGGGGGTGGGAGACCCAGTACTTC. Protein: CASSFSGQGGWETQYF.